This T cell receptor beta chain was sequenced in a study of shared clonotypes between healthy human individuals. Original methodology: ImmunoSEQ junction-only sequences lacked quality scores, so their filtering differed. TCRdb's table, derived via immunoSEQ multiplex PCR, lists solely in-frame clones and lacks some. V, J and clone size are those of that table, while D and trimming were read from the DNA. The profile shows fewer than 2.5 million clones, approximately 94% of them singletons. Trimming at V came to 4 bases and at J to 4 bases, leaving 11 bases not matched to a gene. The CDR3 runs to 16 residues. The germline V gene has CDR1 LGHNA and CDR2 YNFKEQ.

The chain carries TRBV4-2 and TRBJ1-1; 8 bases match TRBD1. The TCR originated in a man between 18 and 35 years old in good health. Some clones in this sample may be carry-over from other donors' samples. Material for sequencing was naive CD4+ T cells from PBMCs. Subset denoted: CD45RA+ positively selected. CDR3 DNA: TGTGCCAGCAGCCGCGGGCAGGGGGCTCCGGGCACTGAAGCTTTCTTT. It encodes CASSRGQGAPGTEAFF.